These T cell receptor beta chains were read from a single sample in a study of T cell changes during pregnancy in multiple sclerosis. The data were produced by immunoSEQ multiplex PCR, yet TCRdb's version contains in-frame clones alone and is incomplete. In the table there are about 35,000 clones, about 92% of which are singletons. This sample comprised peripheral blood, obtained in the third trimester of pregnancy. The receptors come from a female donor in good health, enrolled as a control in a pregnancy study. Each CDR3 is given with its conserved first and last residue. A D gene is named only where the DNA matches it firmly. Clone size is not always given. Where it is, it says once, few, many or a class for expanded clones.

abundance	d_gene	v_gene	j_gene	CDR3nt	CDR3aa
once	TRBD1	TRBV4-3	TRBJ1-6	TGCGCCAGCAGCCGGACAGGGGGCGATTCACCCCTCCACTTT	CASSRTGGDSPLHF
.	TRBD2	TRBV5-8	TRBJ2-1	TGTGCCAGCAGCCGGTCTAGCGGGGGAAATGAGCAGTTCTTC	CASSRSSGGNEQFF
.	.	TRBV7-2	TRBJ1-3	TGTGCCAGCGGCGTCACCGGGTCTATTGGAAACACCATATATTTT	CASGVTGSIGNTIYF
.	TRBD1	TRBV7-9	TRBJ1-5	TGTGCCAGCAGCGGTCAGGGGGGCCAGCCCCAGCATTTT	CASSGQGGQPQHF
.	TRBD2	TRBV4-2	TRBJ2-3	TGTGCCAGCAGCCGAGAACCGACTAGCGGGGGGAGGACAGATACGCAGTATTTT	CASSREPTSGGRTDTQYF
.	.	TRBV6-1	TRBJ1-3	TGTGCCAGCAGTGAAGGAATCTACTCTGGAAACACCATATATTTT	CASSEGIYSGNTIYF
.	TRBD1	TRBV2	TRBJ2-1	TGTGCCAGCAGAGGCAGGGGGTATTCCAATGAGCAGTTCTTC	CASRGRGYSNEQFF
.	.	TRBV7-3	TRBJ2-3	TGTGCCAGCAGCTCCGGACTCAAACCTAGCACAGATACGCAGTATTTT	CASSSGLKPSTDTQYF
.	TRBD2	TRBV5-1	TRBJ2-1	TGCGCCAGCAGCTTGGCACTAGCGGGAGTCGATGAGCAGTTCTTC	CASSLALAGVDEQFF
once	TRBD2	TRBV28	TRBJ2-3	TGTGCCAGCCCTCCCCTAGCGGGTACCCATACGCAGTATTTT	CASPPLAGTHTQYF
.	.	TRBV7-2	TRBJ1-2	TGTGCCAGCAGCTTCGAACCAAACATTAACTATGGCTACACCTTC	CASSFEPNINYGYTF
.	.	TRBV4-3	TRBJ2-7	TGCGCCTCGGCCGGATGGCCGGGAGTGGACGAGCAGTACTTC	CASAGWPGVDEQYF
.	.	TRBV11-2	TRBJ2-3	TGTGCCAGCAGCCGCATAGTCGAGAGCACAGATACGCAGTATTTT	CASSRIVESTDTQYF
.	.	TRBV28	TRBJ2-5	TGTGCCAGCAGCCGAAGTGCCAGGCAACAAGAGACCCAGTACTTC	CASSRSARQQETQYF
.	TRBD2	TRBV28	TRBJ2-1	TGTGCCAGCAGTTTATCTACTAGCGGGATCTACAATGAGCAGTTCTTC	CASSLSTSGIYNEQFF
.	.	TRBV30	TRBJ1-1	TGTGCCTGGAGCACGGGAGTAATGAACACTGAAGCTTTCTTT	CAWSTGVMNTEAFF
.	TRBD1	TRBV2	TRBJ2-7	TGTGCCAGCAGTGAAGAGGGCCGGGACAGGGACGAGCAGTACTTC	CASSEEGRDRDEQYF
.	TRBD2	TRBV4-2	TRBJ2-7	TGTGCCAGCAGCCAAGAAGCGGGGGGCCTTAACTACGAGCAGTACTTC	CASSQEAGGLNYEQYF
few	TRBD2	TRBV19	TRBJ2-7	TGTGCCAGTAGTATGGGACTAGCGGGGGCCAGGGACGAGCAGTACTTC	CASSMGLAGARDEQYF
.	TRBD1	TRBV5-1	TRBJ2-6	TGCGCCAGAATATTCCGGGACAGGGGCCCTGGGGCCAACGTCCTGACTTTC	CARIFRDRGPGANVLTF
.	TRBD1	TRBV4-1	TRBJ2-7	TGCGCCAGCAGCCAAGCCGCAGGGGGAAGTTACTACGAGCAGTACTTC	CASSQAAGGSYYEQYF
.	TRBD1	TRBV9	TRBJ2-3	TGTGCCAGCAGCTCCCGACAGGGGGCCACAGATACGCAGTATTTT	CASSSRQGATDTQYF
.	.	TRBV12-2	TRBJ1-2	TGTGCAAGTCGCTTAGCTGCGTATGGCTACACCTTC	CASRLAAYGYTF
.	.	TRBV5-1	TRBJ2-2	TGCGCCAGCAGCTTGAACCTACCTACGACCGGGGAGCTGTTTTTT	CASSLNLPTTGELFF
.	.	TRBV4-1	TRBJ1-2	TGCGCCAGCAGCCAAGATGAACCGGGGGAGAGCTACACCTTC	CASSQDEPGESYTF
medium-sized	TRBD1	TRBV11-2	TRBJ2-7	TGTGCCAGCAGTCGCGGGACAGGGAGTGAGCAGTACTTC	CASSRGTGSEQYF
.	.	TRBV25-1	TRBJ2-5	TGTGCCAGCAGTGGAATCTCGAGGGTAGAGACCCAGTACTTC	CASSGISRVETQYF
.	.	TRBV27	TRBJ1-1	TGTGCCAGCAGTCCCGGCGGGGGGTTGGCCACTGAAGCTTTCTTT	CASSPGGGLATEAFF
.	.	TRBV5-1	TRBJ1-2	TGCGCCAGCAGCTTGGAAGCGGGGGGTCGTGGCTACACCTTC	CASSLEAGGRGYTF
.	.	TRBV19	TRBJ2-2	TGTGCCAGTAGTATCGTCGAGTACACCGGGGAGCTGTTTTTT	CASSIVEYTGELFF
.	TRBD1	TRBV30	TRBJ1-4	TGTGCCTGGAGTATCCGGACAGGCTATAATGAAAAACTGTTTTTT	CAWSIRTGYNEKLFF
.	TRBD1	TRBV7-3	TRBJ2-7	TGTGCCAGCAGCTTCTCGGGACAGGGACCCTACGAGCAGTACTTC	CASSFSGQGPYEQYF